These 6 T cell receptor beta chains originate from one sample sequenced in a study of shared clonotypes between healthy human individuals. The assay was immunoSEQ multiplex PCR, and TCRdb's table has in-frame clones only and misses some. The sample records over 2 million clones, about 95% being singletons. Positively selected for CCR7, the CD45RO-negative cells used as naive CD8 cells excluded terminally differentiated effector memory CD45RA+ cells. Source material: naive CD8+ T cells sorted from blood. Every receptor here comes from a man younger than 30 in good health.

The chain employs TRBV2 and TRBJ2-7; D unresolved. There are 12 residues in the CDR3. Germline CDR1 SNHLY, CDR2 FYNNEI. V lost 4 bases and J 2 bases, leaving 6 bases between the germline ends. DNA for the CDR3: TGTGCCAGCAGTGTCAACCCCTACGAGCAGTACTTC. This sequence encodes CASSVNPYEQYF.

This clone was seen only once. The chain joins TRBV7-3 to TRBJ2-1; 12 bases fit TRBD2. CDR3 length: 14 residues. V lost 5 bases to trimming and J lost 8 bases; unmatched junction nucleotides: 4. Germline CDR1 reads SGHTA; CDR2 reads FQGTGA. The DNA for the CDR3 is TGTGCCAGCAGCCCTAGCGGGGGGGCCTATGAGCAGTTCTTC. Encoded protein: CASSPSGGAYEQFF.

The chain is built from TRBV11-2 and TRBJ2-1, with D possibly TRBD2 on 5 matching bases. The CDR3 covers 14 residues. In germline, CDR1 is SGHAT, CDR2 FQNNGV. V gave up 0 bases and J gave up 9 bases, with 12 bases separating them. Here the CDR3 reads CASSLDPTRGEQFF. The CDR3 DNA follows: TGTGCCAGCAGCTTAGATCCCACTCGGGGTGAGCAGTTCTTC.

V gene TRBV5-1 combines with J gene TRBJ1-1; D is perhaps TRBD1 (6 bases). Trimming stripped 3 bases from V and 1 base from J, with 31 bases between. This CDR3 has 21 residues. The V gene's germline CDR1 is SGHRS and CDR2 YFSETQ. The CDR3 protein is CASSSIPLGSDRRDKNTEAFF. The CDR3 region has the DNA TGCGCCAGCAGCTCCATCCCATTAGGATCCGACAGGAGGGACAAGAACACTGAAGCTTTCTTT.

J is TRBJ1-2 and V is TRBV19; D is undetermined. The germline gives CDR1 LNHDA, CDR2 SQIVND (reference sequence). V was pared by 11 bases and J by 4 bases, with 14 bases between. This CDR3 is 12 amino acids long. CDR3 amino acids: CAAYLGTYGYTF. CDR3 DNA sequence: TGTGCCGCCTATCTGGGTACCTATGGCTACACCTTC.

As concerns this clone: The same CDR3 arises from other DNA sequences in this sample as well. V gene TRBV28 combines with J gene TRBJ1-5; no reliable D call. Trimming took off 5 bases at V and 1 base at J, with 6 bases between the two ends. Germline V CDR1 and CDR2: MDHEN, SYDVKM. CDR3 length: 13 amino acids. This CDR3 is CASSLYSNQPQHF. For the CDR3, the DNA is TGTGCCAGCAGTCTGTACAGCAATCAGCCCCAGCATTTT. The whole variable domain, remainder taken from reference TRBV28 and TRBJ1-5, is DVKVTQSSRYLVKRTGEKVFLECVQDMDHENMFWYRQDPGLGLRLIYFSYDVKMKEKGDIPEGYSVSREKKERFSLILESASTNQTSMYLCASSLYSNQPQHFGDGTRLSIL.